Each of the 15 T cell receptor beta chains below was sequenced from the same sample in a study of T cells after yellow fever vaccination. TCRdb reprocessed the 5' RACE reads via MiXCR and lists one record per CDR3 protein. The table lists 95,000 to 150,000 distinct CDR3 sequences, about 16% of them singletons. This specimen was CD8+ T cells sorted from PBMCs, taken 5 days after the yellow fever booster vaccination. These receptor sequences come from a man aged 18 to 30 who received the YFV17D yellow fever vaccine.

V is TRBV12-5 and J is TRBJ2-2; D gene unclear. Germline assignment: CDR1 LGHNT and CDR2 FRNRAP. V gave up 2 bases and J gave up 7 bases, with 11 bases separating them. The CDR3 is 14 residues long. CDR3 nucleotides: TGTGCTAGTGGTTTGCAGCTAGAGGACGGGGAGCTGTTTTTT. It yields the protein CASGLQLEDGELFF.

The chain is built from TRBV4-2 and TRBJ2-5, with a weak D call TRBD1 (6 bases). Germline-derived CDR1 and CDR2 are LGHNA and YNFKEQ. Between the trimmed V and J ends, which lost 6 bases and 1 base, there was a span of 15 bases. CDR3 length equals 15 residues. In DNA, the CDR3 is TGTGCCAGCAGACCTTCGACAGGCTTCCAAGAGACCCAGTACTTC. Amino acid sequence: CASRPSTGFQETQYF.

This clonotype was found a few times. The chain couples TRBV7-2 to TRBJ2-5; D is possibly TRBD1 (6 bases). The V gene's germline CDR1 is SGHTA and CDR2 FQGNSA. V was clipped by 0 bases and J by 3 bases, with 14 bases between them. The CDR3 totals 16 residues. The DNA for the CDR3 is TGTGCCAGCAGCTTAGCGGGGGCGCCGGACGAAGAGACCCAGTACTTC. Encoded protein: CASSLAGAPDEETQYF. Full variable domain (outside the CDR3, taken from reference TRBV7-2 and TRBJ2-5): GAGVSQSPSNKVTEKGKDVELRCDPISGHTALYWYRQSLGQGLEFLIYFQGNSAPDKSGLPSDRFSAERTGGSVSTLTIQRTQQEDSAVYLCASSLAGAPDEETQYFGPGTRLLVL.

This chain uses TRBV14 with TRBJ1-1; D is ambiguous. V lost 3 bases and J 5 bases, leaving 7 bases between the germline ends. The CDR3 contains 12 residues. The V gene's germline CDR1 is SGHDN and CDR2 FVKESK. CDR3 DNA sequence: TGTGCCAGCAGCCAGAGGTGGACTGAAGCTTTCTTT. Its translation is CASSQRWTEAFF.

This clonotype was detected a few times. The chain has TRBV5-1 and TRBJ2-5; D unresolved. Germline V gives CDR1 SGHRS, CDR2 YFSETQ. The V end was cut by 2 bases, the J end by 0 bases, with 8 bases between. This CDR3 is built from 14 residues. As DNA, the CDR3 is TGCGCCAGCAGCTTTTGGGGTAACCAAGAGACCCAGTACTTC. Protein product: CASSFWGNQETQYF.

V is TRBV12-3 or TRBV12-4 and J is TRBJ2-3, with D perhaps TRBD2 (6 bases). The CDR3 sequence is 16 residues long. Trimming shortened V by 3 bases and J by 0 bases, and 13 bases separated the two germline ends. CDR3: CASSLIPGRSTDTQYF. In DNA, the CDR3 is TGTGCCAGCAGTTTGATTCCGGGGAGGAGCACAGATACGCAGTATTTT.

The CDR3 is CASSLRRSQPGRTDTQYF. CDR3 DNA: TGTGCCAGCAGCTTAAGACGGTCCCAACCAGGCCGCACAGATACGCAGTATTTT. The chain uses TRBV7-2 and TRBJ2-3; D is unclear. From germline, CDR1 is SGHTA and CDR2 FQGNSA. The CDR3 sequence is 18 residues long. The V gene lost 2 bases and the J gene lost 1 base, with 19 bases spanning the gap.

This clonotype was seen more than once but under ten times. The chain combines TRBV6-2 or TRBV6-3 with TRBJ2-1; tentatively, D is TRBD2 (5 bases). Germline loops: CDR1 MNHEY, CDR2 SVGEGT. This CDR3 has 15 residues. V lost 5 bases to trimming and J lost 6 bases, with 17 bases between them. CDR3 in amino acids: CASSLTGVRGNEQFF. The CDR3 region has the DNA TGTGCCAGCAGTCTCACCGGGGTGAGAGGCAATGAGCAGTTCTTC.

The sample holds a few counts of this clonotype. The chain joins TRBV7-9 to TRBJ2-7, with 7 nucleotides matching TRBD1. Trimming took 5 bases from V and 2 from J; bases not matched to a gene: 9. The CDR3 is 15 amino acids. Germline values: CDR1 SEHNR, CDR2 FQNEAQ (reference sequence). For the CDR3, the DNA is TGTGCCAGCAGCCCCCCAGCCGGGACAGCCTACGAGCAGTACGTC. This gives the protein CASSPPAGTAYEQYV.

The sample holds a few counts of this clonotype. The genes are TRBV7-2 and TRBJ2-1, with D perhaps TRBD1 (5 bases). CDR1 and CDR2 from the germline V gene are SGHTA and FQGNSA. This CDR3 has 15 amino acids. Trimming took 2 bases from V and 8 from J, leaving 16 bases between them. CDR3: CASSLLLGLTDEQFF. For the CDR3, the DNA is TGTGCCAGCAGCTTACTCTTGGGGCTTACGGATGAGCAGTTCTTC.

This chain uses TRBV29-1 with TRBJ1-1; D gene unclear. Germline CDR1 is SQVTM and CDR2 is ANQGSEA. Trimming took off 4 bases at V and 8 bases at J, with 17 bases between the two ends. The CDR3 sequence is 13 residues long. CDR3 sequence (DNA): TGCAGCGTTGGGCATCCAAAAAGATTAGAAGCTTTCTTT. Its translation is CSVGHPKRLEAFF. Complete variable domain (other parts from reference TRBV29-1 and TRBJ1-1): SAVISQKPSRDICQRGTSLTIQCQVDSQVTMMFWYRQQPGQSLTLIATANQGSEATYESGFVIDKFPISRPNLTFSTLTVSNMSPEDSSIYLCSVGHPKRLEAFFGQGTRLTVV.

This clonotype has a handful of counts. The chain is built from TRBV4-2 and TRBJ2-5; the match to TRBD2 covers 7 bases. V shed 1 base and J 1 base; nucleotides not matched to a gene: 3. Germline CDR1 LGHNA, CDR2 YNFKEQ. There are 15 residues in the CDR3. For the CDR3, the DNA is TGTGCCAGCAGCCAAGTTGAGCGGGGCCAAGAGACCCAGTACTTC. Its translation: CASSQVERGQETQYF.

This clonotype showed up just a few times. The rearrangement uses TRBV9 and TRBJ2-3, with D unresolved. Between the trimmed V and J ends, which lost 0 bases and 4 bases, there was a span of 12 bases. Germline lookup yields CDR1 SGDLS and CDR2 YYNGEE. The CDR3 length is 15 residues. In nucleotides, the CDR3 is TGTGCCAGCAGCGTAGGAGGTATCCCAGCAGATACGCAGTATTTT. This encodes CASSVGGIPADTQYF.

This clonotype has more than one count but fewer than ten. The J gene is TRBJ2-7, the V gene TRBV7-9; D possibly uses TRBD1 or TRBD2 (5 bases each). Trimming cost V 2 bases and J 5 bases, with 7 bases left between them. Looked up from germline, CDR1 is SEHNR and CDR2 is FQNEAQ (reference sequence). The CDR3 spans 12 residues. This CDR3 is CASSLRGHEQYV. CDR3 nucleotides: TGTGCCAGCAGCTTACGGGGCCACGAGCAGTACGTC.

This clonotype was detected only a few times. The chain joins TRBV4-1 to TRBJ1-1, with D unclear. Germline V gene sequence: CDR1 MGHRA, CDR2 YSYEKL. Trimming took 0 bases from V and 4 from J, leaving 12 bases between them. CDR3 length: 15 amino acids. CDR3 in amino acids: CASSQESTSVTEAFF. The CDR3 nucleotides read TGCGCCAGCAGCCAAGAAAGTACCAGTGTCACTGAAGCTTTCTTT.